The sequence of this T cell receptor (beta chain) was determined in a study of shared clonotypes between healthy human individuals. General study results and limits: Generation probabilities were higher for clonotypes shared across all four sorted-subset donors than for unshared ones.

The CDR3 totals 15 residues. The V segment lost 5 bases and the J segment 0 bases; nucleotides outside the gene matches: 2. Per the germline V gene, CDR1 is SEHNR and CDR2 is FQNEAQ (reference sequence). A note on this clone: The target antigen is unknown.

Terminally differentiated effector memory CD45RA+ cells were excluded by CCR7 positive selection of CD45RO-negative cells. Method: immunoSEQ multiplex PCR; TCRdb's copy keeps in-frame clones and lacks some. The data contain just over 2,000,000 clones, roughly 94% of them seen just once; the ten biggest clones take up about 1.1%. The clonotype originates from a man aged 18 to 29 in good health. Sample: naive CD8+ T cells sorted from blood. The V call is TRBV7-9, the J call TRBJ2-7; TRBD2 matches 12 bases. This CDR3 is CASSMTSGGSYEQYF. CDR3 sequence (DNA): TGTGCCAGCAGCATGACTAGCGGGGGCTCCTACGAGCAGTACTTC.